This record looks at one T cell receptor (beta chain) sequence and its context. Its antigen is still unknown. No clone much larger than this one lies a single base away; base qualities are absent. The sample comes from a study of blood T cell repertoires in COVID-19 (dated by TCRdb to 2018 to 2021). Study-wide context: Samples from collaborators originated in the United States, Italy and Spain and spanned both the acute and convalescent phases of COVID-19. The prospective study material was composed of cDNA or gDNA derived from T cells, B-cell-depleted T cells, or PBMCs. Subjects who had been exposed to COVID-19, were actively infected with it, or had recovered from it provided the deeply sampled blood TCRbeta repertoires that made up the dataset. The repertoires were released in a freely available public database meant as a resource for research on the immune response to SARS-CoV-2. Samples were obtained from the ongoing ImmuneRACE study (first 160 participants) and from some 1,200 subjects provided by 6 global collaborators. The sample metadata nearly always contained a de-identified subject ID, COVID-19 status, age in years and sex. Where available, HLA class I and class II types were taken from metadata supplied by the sample provider and were not determined by assay-based typing.

Overall results and qualifications from the work: How much clinical and demographic metadata was included differed by source and by participant, and the metadata was provided uncurated.

Whole blood was collected in K2EDTA tubes by collaborating institutions according to the institutions' own protocols. Collaborator samples were shipped for TCRbeta analysis as frozen whole blood, isolated PBMCs, or DNA extracted from either sample type. The CDR3 measures 16 amino acids from cysteine to phenylalanine. Only CDR3 DNA remains: 48 bases, in frame from the first base. CDR1 and CDR2, looked up from the germline V gene, are SGHDN and FVKESK. V is reduced by 0 bases and J by 6 bases, leaving a spacing of 12 bases between them. TCRbeta CDR3 regions were amplified from genomic DNA using the immunoSEQ Assay, a bias-controlled multiplex PCR. Per the authors' processing: The number of nucleated cells in each sample was estimated from the amplification of reference gene primers within the assay. To quantify the absolute abundance of each unique TCRbeta CDR3 rearrangement, sequence reads were collapsed and filtered. For each sample, productive Simpson clonality was calculated by taking the square root of Simpson's diversity index across productive rearrangements. TCRdb re-hosts the immuneACCESS table, in-frame sequences only. Its copies lack some clones; in the studies checked, an unresolved V gene accounts for under half of them, and the cause for the rest is not known. The V and J calls and clone size are taken from that table; D and trimming were inferred from the DNA. The sample includes 90,000 or so clones, with roughly 85% observed a single time. The top ten hold more than 9.5% of the sample.

The sample taken for sequencing was peripheral blood. Recombination connected TRBV14 to TRBJ1-6, with an unclear D gene assignment. The receptor comes from a human donor in a cohort sampled during active COVID-19. Here is the DNA: TGTGCCAGCAGCCAAGATACCCTAGCTTCTAATTCACCCCTCCACTTT. Its translation is CASSQDTLASNSPLHF.